This is a list of T cell receptor beta chains from one sample in a study of memory CD8 T cells in hepatitis C reinfection. Method: immunoSEQ multiplex PCR; TCRdb's copy keeps in-frame clones and lacks some. The table records approximately 49,000 clones, 89% of them present only once. The sequenced sample consisted of naive CD8+ T cells sorted from blood. These receptors originate from a man aged 18 to 30 with hepatitis C virus infection. CDR3s include the opening cysteine and the closing phenylalanine or tryptophan. Fields, in order: V gene, clone size, D gene, J gene, CDR3 DNA, CDR3 protein. A D gene is named only where the DNA matches it firmly. Clone size, where shown, is once, few, many, or a class for clones that have expanded.

V: TRBV6-5; size: NA; D: NA; J: TRBJ2-1; DNA: TGTGCCAGCAGTGTACAAGGGAGCTCCTACAATGAGCAGTTCTTC; CDR3: CASSVQGSSYNEQFF
V: TRBV10-3; size: NA; D: TRBD2; J: TRBJ2-7; DNA: TGTGCCATCAGTGAAGCGGGAGGGCCCTACGAGCAGTACTTC; CDR3: CAISEAGGPYEQYF
V: TRBV4-2; size: NA; D: TRBD2; J: TRBJ2-1; DNA: TGTGCCAGCAGCCAAGGGGAGGGCAATGAGCAGTTCTTC; CDR3: CASSQGEGNEQFF
V: TRBV9; size: NA; D: NA; J: TRBJ2-3; DNA: TGTGCCAGCAGCGTCCGACAGATTTCGACAGATACGCAGTATTTT; CDR3: CASSVRQISTDTQYF
V: TRBV19; size: NA; D: NA; J: TRBJ1-1; DNA: TGTGCCACCTCGTTGGGGAGGGGGAACACTGAAGCTTTCTTT; CDR3: CATSLGRGNTEAFF
V: TRBV7-8; size: NA; D: TRBD1; J: TRBJ1-5; DNA: TGTGCCAGCAGTACTAGACAGGGTGTTCAGCCCCAGCATTTT; CDR3: CASSTRQGVQPQHF
V: TRBV4-1; size: few; D: TRBD2; J: TRBJ2-7; DNA: TGCGCCAGCAGCCTCGCAGCGGGGGGCTACGAGCAGTACTTC; CDR3: CASSLAAGGYEQYF
V: TRBV10-1; size: NA; D: TRBD1; J: TRBJ2-5; DNA: TGCGCCAGCAGTGAGGGCAGGGGGAAACCAACGGAGACCCAGTACTTC; CDR3: CASSEGRGKPTETQYF
V: TRBV11-3; size: NA; D: NA; J: TRBJ2-2; DNA: TGTGCCAGCAGCTTAAGGAGCGTAGCCGGCACCGGGGAGCTGTTTTTT; CDR3: CASSLRSVAGTGELFF
V: TRBV25-1; size: NA; D: TRBD1; J: TRBJ2-3; DNA: TGTGCCAGCAGTAAACAGGGGACGCTCTCAGATACGCAGTATTTT; CDR3: CASSKQGTLSDTQYF
V: TRBV28; size: NA; D: NA; J: TRBJ1-1; DNA: TGTGCCAGCGTCACAGGCACGGAGAGTGAAGCTTTCTTT; CDR3: CASVTGTESEAFF
V: TRBV7-2; size: NA; D: NA; J: TRBJ2-3; DNA: TGTGCCAGCAGCTCCTATGGGATCGGGGGAGATACGCAGTATTTT; CDR3: CASSSYGIGGDTQYF
V: TRBV9; size: NA; D: TRBD2; J: TRBJ2-7; DNA: TGTGCCAGCAGCGTAGTAAGCAGCGGGAGTAGCGAGCAGTACTTC; CDR3: CASSVVSSGSSEQYF
V: TRBV19; size: NA; D: TRBD1; J: TRBJ1-1; DNA: TGTGCCAGTACCCCCGACAGGGGAGCCACTGAAGCTTTCTTT; CDR3: CASTPDRGATEAFF
V: TRBV6-5; size: NA; D: NA; J: TRBJ2-1; DNA: TGTGCCAGCAGTCCCCAGGGGCAGTGGGGTGAGCAGTTCTTC; CDR3: CASSPQGQWGEQFF
V: TRBV29-1; size: once; D: TRBD1; J: TRBJ2-1; DNA: TGCAGCGTTGAAGATGTACGGACAGGCGACAATGAGCAGTTCTTC; CDR3: CSVEDVRTGDNEQFF
V: TRBV2; size: NA; D: TRBD1; J: TRBJ2-5; DNA: TGTGCCAGCATAACAGTGACAGGGATTATACAAGAGACCCAGTACTTC; CDR3: CASITVTGIIQETQYF
V: TRBV7-9; size: NA; D: NA; J: TRBJ2-1; DNA: TGTGCCAGCAGCGCCACAGGCAATGAGCAGTTCTTC; CDR3: CASSATGNEQFF
V: TRBV4-1; size: few; D: TRBD1; J: TRBJ1-5; DNA: TGCGCCAGCAGCCAAGGACAGGGGAGCGATCAGCCCCAGCATTTT; CDR3: CASSQGQGSDQPQHF
V: TRBV4-3; size: NA; D: TRBD1; J: TRBJ1-5; DNA: TGCGCCAGCAGCCAAGAAGAGGGGGCGGGTCAGCCCCAGCATTTT; CDR3: CASSQEEGAGQPQHF
V: TRBV27; size: NA; D: TRBD1; J: TRBJ1-4; DNA: TGTGCCAGCGCGAGGGGGCAGGGTTATGAAAAACTGTTTTTT; CDR3: CASARGQGYEKLFF
V: TRBV7-2; size: NA; D: NA; J: TRBJ2-1; DNA: TGTGCCAGCAGCCTCCGGGACACCGGATGGGATGAGCAGTTCTTC; CDR3: CASSLRDTGWDEQFF
V: TRBV11-2; size: NA; D: NA; J: TRBJ2-3; DNA: NA; CDR3: CASSFRGRGQGVDTQYF
V: TRBV5-4; size: NA; D: NA; J: TRBJ2-3; DNA: TGTGCCAGCAGCTTGGAGCTAGGGAGTGCCCCAGATACGCAGTATTTT; CDR3: CASSLELGSAPDTQYF
V: TRBV7-8; size: NA; D: NA; J: TRBJ2-5; DNA: TGTGCCAGCAGCTTAGAGTTCGCGGGGAGAGAGACCCAGTACTTC; CDR3: CASSLEFAGRETQYF
V: TRBV6-6; size: NA; D: NA; J: TRBJ1-2; DNA: TGTGCCAGCAGCAGGGTCGTAGTGGGCTATGGCTACACCTTC; CDR3: CASSRVVVGYGYTF